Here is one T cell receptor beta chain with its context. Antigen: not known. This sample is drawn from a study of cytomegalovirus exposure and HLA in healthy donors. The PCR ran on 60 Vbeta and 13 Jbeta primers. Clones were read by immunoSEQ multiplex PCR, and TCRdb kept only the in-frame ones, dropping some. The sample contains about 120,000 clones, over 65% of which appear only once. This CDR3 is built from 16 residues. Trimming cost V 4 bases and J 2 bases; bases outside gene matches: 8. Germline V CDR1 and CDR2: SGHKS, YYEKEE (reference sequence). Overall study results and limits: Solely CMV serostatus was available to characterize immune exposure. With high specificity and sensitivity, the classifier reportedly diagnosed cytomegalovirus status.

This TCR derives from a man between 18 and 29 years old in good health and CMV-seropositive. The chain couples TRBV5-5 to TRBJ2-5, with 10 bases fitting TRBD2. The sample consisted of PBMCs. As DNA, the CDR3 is TGTGCCAGCAGCATAGGACTAGCGGTGACACAAGAGACCCAGTACTTC. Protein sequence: CASSIGLAVTQETQYF.